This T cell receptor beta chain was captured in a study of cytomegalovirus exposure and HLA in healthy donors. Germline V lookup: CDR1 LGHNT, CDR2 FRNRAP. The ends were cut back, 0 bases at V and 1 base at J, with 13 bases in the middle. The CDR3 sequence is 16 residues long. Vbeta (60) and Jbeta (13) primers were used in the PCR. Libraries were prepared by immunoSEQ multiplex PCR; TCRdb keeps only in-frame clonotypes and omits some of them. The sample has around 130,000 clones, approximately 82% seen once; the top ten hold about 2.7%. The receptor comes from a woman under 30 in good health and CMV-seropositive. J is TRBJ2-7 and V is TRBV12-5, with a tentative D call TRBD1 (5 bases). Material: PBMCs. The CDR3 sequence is CASGLVVGQGSYEQYF. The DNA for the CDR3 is TGTGCTAGTGGTTTGGTAGTCGGGCAGGGTTCCTACGAGCAGTACTTC.